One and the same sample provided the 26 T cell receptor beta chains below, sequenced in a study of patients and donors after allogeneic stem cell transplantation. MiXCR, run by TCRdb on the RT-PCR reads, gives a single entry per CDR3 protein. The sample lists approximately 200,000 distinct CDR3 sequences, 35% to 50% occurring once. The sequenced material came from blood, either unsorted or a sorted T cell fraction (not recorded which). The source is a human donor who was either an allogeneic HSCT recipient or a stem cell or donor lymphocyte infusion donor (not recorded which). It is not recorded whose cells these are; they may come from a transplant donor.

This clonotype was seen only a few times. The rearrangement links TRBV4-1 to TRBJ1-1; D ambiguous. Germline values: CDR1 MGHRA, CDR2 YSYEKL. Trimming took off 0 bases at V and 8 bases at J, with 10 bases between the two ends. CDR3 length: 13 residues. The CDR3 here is CASSQDETTEAFF. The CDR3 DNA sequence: TGCGCCAGCAGCCAAGATGAGACGACGGAAGCTTTCTTT.

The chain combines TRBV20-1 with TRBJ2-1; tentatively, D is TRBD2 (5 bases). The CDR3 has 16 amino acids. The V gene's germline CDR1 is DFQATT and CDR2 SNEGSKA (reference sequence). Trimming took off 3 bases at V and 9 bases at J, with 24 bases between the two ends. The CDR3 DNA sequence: TGCAGTGCTAGTGGCTCCGGTCAGGAGGTTTGGGGTGAGCAGTTCTTC. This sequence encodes CSASGSGQEVWGEQFF.

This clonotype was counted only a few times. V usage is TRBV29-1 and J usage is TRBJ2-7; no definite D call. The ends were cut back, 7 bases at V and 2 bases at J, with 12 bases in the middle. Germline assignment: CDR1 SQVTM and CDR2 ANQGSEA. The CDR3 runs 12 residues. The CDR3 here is CSAEPRTYEQYF. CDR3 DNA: TGCAGCGCCGAACCCCGCACCTACGAGCAGTACTTC.

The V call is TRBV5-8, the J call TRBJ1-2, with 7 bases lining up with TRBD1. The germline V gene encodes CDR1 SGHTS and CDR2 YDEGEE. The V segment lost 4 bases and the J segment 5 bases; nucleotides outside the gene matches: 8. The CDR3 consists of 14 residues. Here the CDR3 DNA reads TGTGCCAGCAGCCGGAAGGGACAGTCTTATGGCTACACCTTC. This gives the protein CASSRKGQSYGYTF.

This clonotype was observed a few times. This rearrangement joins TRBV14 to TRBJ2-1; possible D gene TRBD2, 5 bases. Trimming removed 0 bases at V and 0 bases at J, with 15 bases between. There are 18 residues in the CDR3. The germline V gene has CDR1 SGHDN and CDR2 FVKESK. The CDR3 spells CASSQEPPWTGSYNEQFF. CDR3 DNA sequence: TGTGCCAGCAGCCAAGAGCCTCCTTGGACTGGCTCCTACAATGAGCAGTTCTTC.

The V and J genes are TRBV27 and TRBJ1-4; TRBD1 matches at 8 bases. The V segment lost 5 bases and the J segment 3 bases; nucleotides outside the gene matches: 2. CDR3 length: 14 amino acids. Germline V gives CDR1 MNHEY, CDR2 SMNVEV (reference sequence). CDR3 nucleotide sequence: TGTGCCAGCAGTCCGACAGGGGCTAATGAAAAACTGTTTTTT. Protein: CASSPTGANEKLFF.

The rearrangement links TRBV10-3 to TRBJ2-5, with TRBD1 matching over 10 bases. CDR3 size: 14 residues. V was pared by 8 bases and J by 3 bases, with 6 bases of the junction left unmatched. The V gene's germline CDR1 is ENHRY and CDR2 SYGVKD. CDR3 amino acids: CAIGRTGGKETQYF. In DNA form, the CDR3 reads TGTGCCATCGGTAGGACAGGGGGGAAAGAGACCCAGTACTTC.

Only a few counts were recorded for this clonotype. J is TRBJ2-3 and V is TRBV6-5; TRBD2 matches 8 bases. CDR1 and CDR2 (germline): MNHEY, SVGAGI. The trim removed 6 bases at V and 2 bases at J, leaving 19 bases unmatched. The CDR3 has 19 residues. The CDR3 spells CASSPYSDGAGESTDTQYF. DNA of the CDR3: TGTGCCAGCAGCCCCTACAGTGACGGAGCGGGAGAGTCCACAGATACGCAGTATTTT.

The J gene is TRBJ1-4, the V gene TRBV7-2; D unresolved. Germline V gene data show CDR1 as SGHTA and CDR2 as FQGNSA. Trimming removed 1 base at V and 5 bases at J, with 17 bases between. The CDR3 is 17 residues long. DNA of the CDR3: TGTGCCAGCAGCTTAGTTCGGTCAGGAGCTGCCAATGAAAAACTGTTTTTT. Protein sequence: CASSLVRSGAANEKLFF.

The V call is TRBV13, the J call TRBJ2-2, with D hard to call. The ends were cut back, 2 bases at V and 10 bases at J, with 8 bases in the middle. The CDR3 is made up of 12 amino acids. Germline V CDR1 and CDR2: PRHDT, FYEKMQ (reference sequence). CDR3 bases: TGTGCCAGCAGCTTACCGGCGGAGGAGCTGTTTTTT. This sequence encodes CASSLPAEELFF.

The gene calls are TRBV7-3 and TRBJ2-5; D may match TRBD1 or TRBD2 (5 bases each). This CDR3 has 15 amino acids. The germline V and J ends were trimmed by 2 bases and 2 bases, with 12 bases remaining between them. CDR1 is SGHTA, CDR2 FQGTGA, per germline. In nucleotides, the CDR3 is TGTGCCAGCAGCTTAGGGGGACGGATTCAAGAGACCCAGTACTTC. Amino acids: CASSLGGRIQETQYF. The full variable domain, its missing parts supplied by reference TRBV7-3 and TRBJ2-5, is GAGVSQTPSNKVTEKGKYVELRCDPISGHTALYWYRQSLGQGPEFLIYFQGTGAADDSGLPNDRFFAVRPEGSVSTLKIQRTERGDSAVYLCASSLGGRIQETQYFGPGTRLLVL.

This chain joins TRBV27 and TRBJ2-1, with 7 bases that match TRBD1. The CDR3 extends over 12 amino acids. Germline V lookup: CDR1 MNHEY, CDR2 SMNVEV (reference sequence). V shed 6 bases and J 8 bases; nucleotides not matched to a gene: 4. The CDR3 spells CASSHDRDEQFF. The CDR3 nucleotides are TGTGCCAGCAGCCACGACAGGGATGAGCAGTTCTTC.

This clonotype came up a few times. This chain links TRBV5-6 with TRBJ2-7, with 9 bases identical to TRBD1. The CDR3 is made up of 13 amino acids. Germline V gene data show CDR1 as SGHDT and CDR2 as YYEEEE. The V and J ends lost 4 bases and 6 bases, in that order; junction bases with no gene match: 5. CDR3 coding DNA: TGTGCCAGCAGCGCCGGGACAGGGTTCGAGCAGTACTTC. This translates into CASSAGTGFEQYF.

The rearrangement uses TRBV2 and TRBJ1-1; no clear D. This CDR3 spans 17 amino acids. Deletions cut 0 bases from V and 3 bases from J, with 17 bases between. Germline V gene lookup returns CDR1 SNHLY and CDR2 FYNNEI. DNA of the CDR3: TGTGCCAGCAGTGAAGCCCCTTACGGGGTGGTGGACACTGAAGCTTTCTTT. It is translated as CASSEAPYGVVDTEAFF. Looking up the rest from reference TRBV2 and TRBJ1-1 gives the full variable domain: EPEVTQTPSHQVTQMGQEVILRCVPISNHLYFYWYRQILGQKVEFLVSFYNNEISEKSEIFDDQFSVERPDGSNFTLKIRSTKLEDSAMYFCASSEAPYGVVDTEAFFGQGTRLTVV.

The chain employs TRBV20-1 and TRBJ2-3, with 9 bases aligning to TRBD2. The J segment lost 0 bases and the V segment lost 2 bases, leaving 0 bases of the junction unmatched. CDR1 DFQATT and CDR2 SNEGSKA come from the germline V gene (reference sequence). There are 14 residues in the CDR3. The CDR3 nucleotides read TGCAGTGCTAGAACTAGCGGGAGCACAGATACGCAGTATTTT. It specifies CSARTSGSTDTQYF.

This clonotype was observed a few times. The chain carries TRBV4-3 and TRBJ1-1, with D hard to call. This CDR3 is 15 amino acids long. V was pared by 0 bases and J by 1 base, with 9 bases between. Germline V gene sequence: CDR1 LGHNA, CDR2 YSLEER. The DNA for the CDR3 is TGCGCCAGCAGCCAAGATTCTAGCCAGAACACTGAAGCTTTCTTT. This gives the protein CASSQDSSQNTEAFF.

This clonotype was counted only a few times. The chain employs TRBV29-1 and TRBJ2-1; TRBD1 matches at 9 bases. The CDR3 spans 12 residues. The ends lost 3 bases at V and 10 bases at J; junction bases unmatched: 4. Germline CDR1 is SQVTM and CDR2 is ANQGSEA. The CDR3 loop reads CSVEGQGPEQFF. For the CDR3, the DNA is TGCAGCGTTGAGGGACAGGGCCCGGAGCAGTTCTTC.

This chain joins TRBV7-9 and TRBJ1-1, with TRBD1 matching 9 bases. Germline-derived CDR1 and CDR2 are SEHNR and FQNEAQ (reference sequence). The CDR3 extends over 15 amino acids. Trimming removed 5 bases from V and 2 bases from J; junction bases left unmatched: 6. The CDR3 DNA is TGTGCCAGCAGCACATGGACAGGGGCAAACACTGAAGCTTTCTTT. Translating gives CASSTWTGANTEAFF. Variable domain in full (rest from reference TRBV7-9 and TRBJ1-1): DTGVSQNPRHKITKRGQNVTFRCDPISEHNRLYWYRQTLGQGPEFLTYFQNEAQLEKSRLLSDRFSAERPKGSFSTLEIQRTEQGDSAMYLCASSTWTGANTEAFFGQGTRLTVV.

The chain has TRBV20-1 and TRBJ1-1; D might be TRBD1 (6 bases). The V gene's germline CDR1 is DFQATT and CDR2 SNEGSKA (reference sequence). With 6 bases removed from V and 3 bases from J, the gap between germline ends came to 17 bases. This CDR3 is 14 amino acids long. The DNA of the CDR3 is TGCAGTGCCCCCTCAGGGGTGGGGGACACTGAAGCTTTCTTT. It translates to CSAPSGVGDTEAFF.

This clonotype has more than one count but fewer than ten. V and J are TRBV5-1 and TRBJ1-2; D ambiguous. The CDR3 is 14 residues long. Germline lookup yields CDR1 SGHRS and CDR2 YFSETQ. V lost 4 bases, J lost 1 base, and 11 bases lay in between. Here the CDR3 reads CASSPRLSNYGYTF. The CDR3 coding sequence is TGCGCCAGCAGCCCCCGTTTGAGTAACTATGGCTACACCTTC.

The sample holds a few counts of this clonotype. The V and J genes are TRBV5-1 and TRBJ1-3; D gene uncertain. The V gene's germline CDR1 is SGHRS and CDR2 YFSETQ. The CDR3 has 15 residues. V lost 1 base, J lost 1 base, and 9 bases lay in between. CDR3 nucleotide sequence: TGCGCCAGCAGCTTGCTGCAGGCATCTGGAAACACCATATATTTT. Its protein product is CASSLLQASGNTIYF.

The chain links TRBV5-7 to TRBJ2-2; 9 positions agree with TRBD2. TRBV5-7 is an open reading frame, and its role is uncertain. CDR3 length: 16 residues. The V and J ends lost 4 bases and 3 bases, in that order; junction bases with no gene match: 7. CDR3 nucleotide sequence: TGTGCCAGCAGCGCCGGGACTAGCCGCCACACCGGGGAGCTGTTTTTT. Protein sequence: CASSAGTSRHTGELFF.

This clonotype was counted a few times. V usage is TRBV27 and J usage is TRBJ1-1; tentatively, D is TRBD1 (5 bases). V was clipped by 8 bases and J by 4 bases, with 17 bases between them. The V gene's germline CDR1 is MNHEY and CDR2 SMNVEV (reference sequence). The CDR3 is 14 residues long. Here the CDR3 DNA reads TGTGCCAGCCGTCCGGGCGGGGGGGGCACTGAAGCTTTCTTT. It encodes CASRPGGGGTEAFF.

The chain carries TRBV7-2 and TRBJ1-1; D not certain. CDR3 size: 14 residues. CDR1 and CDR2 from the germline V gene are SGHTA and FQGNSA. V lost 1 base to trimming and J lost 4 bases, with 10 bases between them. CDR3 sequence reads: CASSLEAGLTEAFF. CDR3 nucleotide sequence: TGTGCCAGCAGCTTAGAAGCAGGTCTCACTGAAGCTTTCTTT. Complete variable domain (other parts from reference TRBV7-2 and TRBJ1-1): GAGVSQSPSNKVTEKGKDVELRCDPISGHTALYWYRQSLGQGLEFLIYFQGNSAPDKSGLPSDRFSAERTGGSVSTLTIQRTQQEDSAVYLCASSLEAGLTEAFFGQGTRLTVV.

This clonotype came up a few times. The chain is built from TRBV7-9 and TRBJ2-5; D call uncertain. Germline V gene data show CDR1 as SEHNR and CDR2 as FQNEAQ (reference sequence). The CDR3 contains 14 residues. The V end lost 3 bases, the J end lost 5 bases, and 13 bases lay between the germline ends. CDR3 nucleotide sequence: TGTGCCAGCAGCTTCGCGGCCCTGGACGAGACCCAGTACTTC. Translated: CASSFAALDETQYF.

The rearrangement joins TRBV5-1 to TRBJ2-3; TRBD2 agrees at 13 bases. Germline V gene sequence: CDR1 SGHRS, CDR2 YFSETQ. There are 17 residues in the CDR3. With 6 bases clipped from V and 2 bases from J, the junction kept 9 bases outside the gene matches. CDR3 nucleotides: TGCGCCAGCACAGGACTAGCGGGAGAATTTTCCACAGATACGCAGTATTTT. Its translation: CASTGLAGEFSTDTQYF. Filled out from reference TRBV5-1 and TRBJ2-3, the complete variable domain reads KAGVTQTPRYLIKTRGQQVTLSCSPISGHRSVSWYQQTPGQGLQFLFEYFSETQRNKGNFPGRFSGRQFSNSRSEMNVSTLELGDSALYLCASTGLAGEFSTDTQYFGPGTRLTVL.